The clone carrying this T cell receptor beta chain came up a few times. Its antigen is still unknown. This sample is drawn from a study of cytomegalovirus exposure and HLA in healthy donors. Study observations and caveats: A later analysis linked a missense variant in DCLRE1C to the trimming of TCR beta V and J genes. In a later analysis, a genetic analysis reported fewer productive-TCR N-insertions in an Asian-associated ancestry cluster than the cohort average. Later, an analysis found that common viral pathogens appeared to be linked with several of the most significant clusters.

The study sampled nominally healthy donors, though unrecorded immune exposures were likely. PCR was performed using 60 Vbeta and 13 Jbeta primers. Generated by immunoSEQ multiplex PCR, the TCRdb table keeps only in-frame clones and is missing some. The data show 130,000 or so clones, 76% seen once. The CDR3 runs 13 residues. V shed 6 bases and J shed 5 bases, with 14 bases lying between them. Germline loops: CDR1 SNHLY, CDR2 FYNNEI. The sequencing input was PBMCs. V usage is TRBV2 and J usage is TRBJ2-7; D perhaps matches TRBD2 (6 bases). The source of this sequence is a female donor in good health and CMV-seropositive. CDR3 bases: TGTGCCAGCAGAGGGAGGTTGCTCGACGAGCAGTACTTC. This encodes CASRGRLLDEQYF.